Listed below are T cell receptor beta chains from one sample, sequenced in a study of blood T cells in healthy people across ages. TCRdb reprocessed the 5' RACE reads with MiXCR, giving one entry per CDR3 protein. The repertoire consists of 700,000 to 950,000 distinct CDR3 sequences, with 58% occurring once and the leading ten covering around 20%. Sequencing was performed on blood. The origin of the receptors is a man aged 25 to 45 in good health. Each CDR3 is given with its conserved first and last residue. A D gene is named only where the DNA matches it firmly. The listing skips clone size in some rows; elsewhere it reads once, few, many or a size class.

d_call	v_call	j_call	clone_size	cdr3_nt	cdr3_aa
NA	TRBV2	TRBJ2-3	few	TGTGCCAGCAGTGTGGAGGGGAACACAGATACGCAGTATTTT	CASSVEGNTDTQYF
TRBD1	TRBV12-3/TRBV12-4	TRBJ1-6	NA	TGTGCCAGCAGCCTAAAAGGACAGGGACCGAATTCACCCCTCCACTTT	CASSLKGQGPNSPLHF
NA	TRBV3-1	TRBJ1-1	NA	TGTGCCAGCAGCCAGATGCAGGGATCCACTGAAGCTTTCTTT	CASSQMQGSTEAFF
NA	TRBV20-1	TRBJ2-7	many	TGCAGTGCTTCCGGGCAGGGGAACTCCTACGAGCAGTACTTC	CSASGQGNSYEQYF
TRBD2	TRBV29-1	TRBJ2-3	few	TGCAGCGGGGCGGGACTAGCGGGGATCACAGATACGCAGTATTTT	CSGAGLAGITDTQYF
NA	TRBV3-1	TRBJ2-5	many	TGTGCCAGCAGCCAAGAGGGTAGACGGGAGACCCAGTACTTC	CASSQEGRRETQYF
NA	TRBV7-9	TRBJ2-1	NA	TGTGCCAGCAGCTCGGACGGGAGCTCCTACAATGAGCAGTTCTTC	CASSSDGSSYNEQFF
NA	TRBV20-1	TRBJ2-7	NA	TGCAGTGCCCCCGATACCTACGAGCAGTACTTC	CSAPDTYEQYF
NA	TRBV7-9	TRBJ2-7	NA	TGTGCCAGCAGCTTAGAGGAGGCCCTTACCTACGAGCAGTACTTC	CASSLEEALTYEQYF
NA	TRBV2	TRBJ1-2	few	TGTGCCGCTGGTCTGGGGAGTGCTGGCTACACCTTC	CAAGLGSAGYTF
NA	TRBV29-1	TRBJ1-1	few	TGCAGCGCCACGAGTAGTAAGACTGAAGCTTTCTTT	CSATSSKTEAFF
NA	TRBV4-2	TRBJ1-5	NA	TGTGCCAGCAGCCCAGCAGGGGCAGGTCAGCCCCAGCATTTT	CASSPAGAGQPQHF
TRBD2	TRBV7-2	TRBJ2-1	NA	TGTGCCAGCTCGATCATTCCAGCGGGGTTAAATGGTGAGCAGTTCTTC	CASSIIPAGLNGEQFF
NA	TRBV28	TRBJ1-5	once	TGTGCCAGCAGTTTATCCGACGGATACAGGAATCAGCCCCAGCATTTT	CASSLSDGYRNQPQHF
NA	TRBV15	TRBJ2-6	once	TGTGCCACCAGCAGAGCAGCATCTGGGGCCAACGTCCTGACTTTC	CATSRAASGANVLTF
NA	TRBV6-2/TRBV6-3	TRBJ2-3	NA	TGTGCCAGCAGTTGGAGGACGCAGTATTTT	CASSWRTQYF
TRBD2	TRBV11-2	TRBJ2-1	NA	TGTGCCAGCAGCACGAACCCTAGCGGTAACAATGAGCAGTTCTTC	CASSTNPSGNNEQFF
TRBD2	TRBV6-2/TRBV6-3	TRBJ2-3	NA	TGTGCCAGCAGCAGCAGAGCGGGAGGGGGCACAGATACGCAGTATTTT	CASSSRAGGGTDTQYF
NA	TRBV3-1	TRBJ2-3	NA	TGTGCCAGCAGCCAAGTTAGGAGGGCGGTCCACACAGATACGCAGTATTTT	CASSQVRRAVHTDTQYF
NA	TRBV7-2	TRBJ1-4	NA	TGTGCCAGCAGCTCGGGACTCTGGATGGAAAAACTGTTTTTT	CASSSGLWMEKLFF
TRBD1	TRBV12-3/TRBV12-4	TRBJ2-7	NA	TGTGCCAGCAGTTTAGCACTCGGACAGGTGTCAAGTTACGAGCAGTACTTC	CASSLALGQVSSYEQYF
NA	TRBV7-9	TRBJ2-7	NA	TGTGCCAGCAGCTTTGCAGAAACCTACGAGCAGTACTTC	CASSFAETYEQYF
NA	TRBV6-6	TRBJ1-5	once	TGTGCCAGCAGTCCCTCCCCGGGATTGGATCAGCCCCAGCATTTT	CASSPSPGLDQPQHF
NA	TRBV3-1	TRBJ2-1	NA	TGTGCCAGCAGCCAATCAGAGTGGAATGAGCAGTTCTTC	CASSQSEWNEQFF
TRBD1	TRBV5-1	TRBJ2-5	once	TGCGCCAGCAGCCCAGGACAGGGATTTGTGGAGACCCAGTACTTC	CASSPGQGFVETQYF
NA	TRBV7-3	TRBJ2-2	NA	TGTGCCAGCAGCTTGCTGGGGCCCCGAACCGGGGAGCTGTTTTTT	CASSLLGPRTGELFF
NA	TRBV3-1	TRBJ2-6	NA	TGTGCCAGCAGTCCAGGGGTCTCTGGGGCCAACGTCCTGACTTTC	CASSPGVSGANVLTF
NA	TRBV7-2	TRBJ2-1	many	TGTGCCAGCGGGGGTAGCTCCTACAATGAGCAGTTCTTC	CASGGSSYNEQFF
NA	TRBV30	TRBJ1-2	NA	TGTGCCTGGAGTGCCGCAGGGGCCTATGGCTACACCTTC	CAWSAAGAYGYTF
NA	TRBV20-1	TRBJ2-7	NA	TGCAGTGCTAGAGAAAGGGGTGGGCCTTCCTATTTGGGCTCCTACGAGCAGTACTTC	CSARERGGPSYLGSYEQYF
TRBD2	TRBV7-3	TRBJ2-7	few	TGTGCCAGCAGCGCCCAGACTAGCGGGATATACGAGCAGTACTTC	CASSAQTSGIYEQYF
TRBD1	TRBV10-1	TRBJ1-2	NA	TGCGCCAGACGGGACAGGATGGACTATGGCTACACCTTC	CARRDRMDYGYTF
NA	TRBV7-9	TRBJ1-6	NA	TGTGCCAGCAGCCCTCAGGGGCATGGCAATTCACCCCTCCACTTT	CASSPQGHGNSPLHF
NA	TRBV19	TRBJ1-4	NA	TGTGCCAGTAGTATGGAGGGGAGGAAGGAAAAACTGTTTTTT	CASSMEGRKEKLFF
NA	TRBV7-2	TRBJ1-1	NA	TGTGCCAGCAGTTCCCGGGAAGCGAACACTGAAGCTTTCTTT	CASSSREANTEAFF
TRBD2	TRBV29-1	TRBJ2-3	NA	TGCAGCGTGCCCCAAGCGGGAGTCGCAGATACGCAGTATTTT	CSVPQAGVADTQYF
TRBD1	TRBV29-1	TRBJ2-7	many	TGCAGCGTTGAAGGAGGACAGGGGCTGGACTACTACGAGCAGTACTTC	CSVEGGQGLDYYEQYF
NA	TRBV20-1	TRBJ2-3	once	TGCAGTGCGCGGGAAGAAAGCACAGATACGCAGTATTTT	CSAREESTDTQYF
NA	TRBV29-1	TRBJ1-5	few	TGCAGCGCCTCGGAGGGGGTTTATCAGCCCCAGCATTTT	CSASEGVYQPQHF
NA	TRBV3-1	TRBJ2-7	NA	TGTGCCAGCAGCCAAGATTACAGAACCTGGGACCAGTACTTC	CASSQDYRTWDQYF
NA	TRBV6-5	TRBJ1-4	NA	TGTGCCAGCAGTTTCTACGACGGCAGACCAAATGAAAAACTGTTTTTT	CASSFYDGRPNEKLFF
TRBD2	TRBV7-9	TRBJ2-7	few	TGTGCCAGCAGCTCCGTAGCGGGAGTTATGTACGAGCAGTACTTC	CASSSVAGVMYEQYF
TRBD1	TRBV29-1	TRBJ2-7	few	TGCAGCGTTGAGAGACAGGGATCCTACGAGCAGTACTTC	CSVERQGSYEQYF
NA	TRBV27	TRBJ1-2	NA	TGTGCCAGCAGCGCAGACAGGACAACAGCTAACTATGGCTACACCTTC	CASSADRTTANYGYTF
TRBD1	TRBV6-6	TRBJ2-7	NA	TGTGCCAGCAGTTACCTGGGACAGGGCTCGGACGAGCAGTACTTC	CASSYLGQGSDEQYF
NA	TRBV18	TRBJ2-6	NA	TGTGCCAGCTCACCTGGACAGTCCAGCTCTGGGGCCAACGTCCTGACTTTC	CASSPGQSSSGANVLTF
TRBD1	TRBV4-3	TRBJ2-3	NA	TGCGCCAGCAGCCAAGACGGACAGGTGACAGATACGCAGTATTTT	CASSQDGQVTDTQYF
NA	TRBV7-9	TRBJ2-7	NA	TGTGCCAGCAGCTTAATCGGGATCCACGAGCAGTACTTC	CASSLIGIHEQYF